Below, 11 T cell receptor beta chains from the same sample are listed, as sequenced in a study of blood T cell repertoires in COVID-19. Generated by immunoSEQ multiplex PCR, the TCRdb table keeps only in-frame clones and is missing some. Of over 25,000 clones in the sample, 92% were seen once. The sequenced sample consisted of peripheral blood. The receptors originated from a man aged 45-60 years with active COVID-19.

The chain couples TRBV5-1 to TRBJ2-7; tentatively, D is TRBD1 (6 bases). Per germline, CDR1 SGHRS and CDR2 YFSETQ. The length of the CDR3 is 15 residues. V shed 1 base and J shed 3 bases, with 14 bases lying between them. The CDR3 protein is CASSLTQGMYYEQYF. As DNA, the CDR3 is TGCGCCAGCAGCTTGACTCAGGGGATGTACTACGAGCAGTACTTC.

The chain joins TRBV5-1 to TRBJ1-2; D is undetermined. CDR1 and CDR2 (germline): SGHRS, YFSETQ. Trimming removed 2 bases at V and 0 bases at J, with 8 bases between. This CDR3 is built from 14 residues. The CDR3 region is CASSFQDSNYGYTF. The CDR3 DNA follows: TGCGCCAGCAGCTTCCAGGACTCTAACTATGGCTACACCTTC.

V usage is TRBV5-1 and J usage is TRBJ2-6; 7 nucleotides agree with TRBD1. The CDR3 has 17 residues. V trimming: 0 bases; J trimming: 1 base; junction bases outside the gene matches: 4. Germline V gives CDR1 SGHRS, CDR2 YFSETQ. The CDR3: CASSLAVQGSGANVLTF. CDR3 bases: TGCGCCAGCAGCTTGGCGGTACAGGGGTCTGGGGCCAACGTCCTGACTTTC.

This chain uses TRBV12-3 or TRBV12-4 with TRBJ2-3, with a tentative D call TRBD2 (6 bases). CDR3 length equals 13 residues. Trimming shortened V by 6 bases and J by 6 bases, and 13 bases separated the two germline ends. This CDR3 is CASSPRGRDTQYF. CDR3 nucleotides: TGTGCCAGCAGCCCACGTGGGAGGGATACGCAGTATTTT.

The chain employs TRBV28 and TRBJ1-1; D gene unclear. Germline CDR1 is MDHEN and CDR2 is SYDVKM. Trimming cost V 3 bases and J 1 base, with 9 bases left between them. The CDR3 is 14 amino acids. The CDR3 is CASSLSAGNTEAFF. The CDR3 DNA is TGTGCCAGCAGTTTGTCGGCGGGGAACACTGAAGCTTTCTTT.

The V call is TRBV10-3, the J call TRBJ2-5, with 7 bases matching TRBD2. This CDR3 comprises 14 residues. Germline V gene lookup returns CDR1 ENHRY and CDR2 SYGVKD. Here the CDR3 DNA reads TGTGCTCATCGTCCAGCGGGGTTACAAGAGACCCAGTACTTC. Its protein product is CAHRPAGLQETQYF.

This chain connects TRBV27 to TRBJ2-7, with TRBD2 identical over 16 bases. The V gene end was trimmed by 5 bases and the J gene end by 3 bases; junction bases not matched to a gene: 13. The length of the CDR3 is 19 residues. From germline, CDR1 is MNHEY and CDR2 SMNVEV (reference sequence). CDR3 region: CASSPRPGTSGRADYEQYF. Written as DNA, the CDR3 is TGTGCCAGCAGTCCACGTCCCGGGACTAGCGGGAGGGCCGACTACGAGCAGTACTTC.

The chain links TRBV2 to TRBJ2-7, with D uncertain. The CDR3 loop spans 11 amino acids. CDR1 SNHLY and CDR2 FYNNEI come from the germline V gene. V lost 6 bases and J 2 bases, leaving 5 bases between the germline ends. In DNA form, the CDR3 reads TGTGCCAGCAGCGAGACCTACGAGCAGTACTTC. Its translation: CASSETYEQYF.

The rearrangement joins TRBV9 to TRBJ2-7; 9 bases agree with TRBD1. V shed 3 bases, J shed 2 bases, and the junction held 15 bases outside the gene matches. Looked up from germline, CDR1 is SGDLS and CDR2 is YYNGEE. The CDR3 has 18 amino acids. The CDR3 reads CASSARLDGQGPAYEQYF. CDR3 nucleotides: TGTGCCAGCAGCGCACGGTTGGACGGACAGGGGCCCGCCTACGAGCAGTACTTC.

The V and J genes are TRBV10-3 and TRBJ1-3; D remains ambiguous. The CDR3 runs 15 residues. Trimming took off 3 bases at V and 0 bases at J, with 9 bases between the two ends. Germline CDR1 and CDR2: ENHRY and SYGVKD. The DNA for the CDR3 is TGTGCCATCAGTGACTCGCACAGCTCTGGAAACACCATATATTTT. Translation: CAISDSHSSGNTIYF.

The gene calls are TRBV25-1 and TRBJ1-3; D is undetermined. CDR3 length: 14 amino acids. The V and J ends lost 5 bases and 2 bases respectively, with 10 bases between them. Germline CDR1 MGHDK, CDR2 SYGVNS. DNA for the CDR3: TGTGCCAGCAGTCCCCGGGGAGCTGGAAACACCATATATTTT. Translated, it gives CASSPRGAGNTIYF.